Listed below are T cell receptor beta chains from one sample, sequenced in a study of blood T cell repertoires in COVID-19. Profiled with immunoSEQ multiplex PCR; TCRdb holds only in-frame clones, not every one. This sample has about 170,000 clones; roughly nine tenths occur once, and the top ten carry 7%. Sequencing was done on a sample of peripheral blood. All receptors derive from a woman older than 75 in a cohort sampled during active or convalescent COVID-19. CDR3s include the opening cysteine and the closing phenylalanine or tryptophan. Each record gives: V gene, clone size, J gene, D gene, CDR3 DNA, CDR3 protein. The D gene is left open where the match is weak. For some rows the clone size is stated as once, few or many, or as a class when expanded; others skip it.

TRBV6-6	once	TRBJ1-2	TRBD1	TGTGCCAGCAACAGGGACAGGGATAGGGGCTACACCTTC	CASNRDRDRGYTF
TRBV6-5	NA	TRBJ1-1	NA	TGTGCCAGCACCCAGACAGAGAACACTGAAGCTTTCTTT	CASTQTENTEAFF
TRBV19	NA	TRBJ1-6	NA	TGTGCCAGTATCGCGGACACCGCCAGCTCCTATAATTCACCCCTCCACTTT	CASIADTASSYNSPLHF
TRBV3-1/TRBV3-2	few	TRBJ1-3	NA	TGTGCCAGCAGCCAACGGGGGACGAGCTCTGGAAACACCATATATTTT	CASSQRGTSSGNTIYF
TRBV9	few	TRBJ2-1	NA	TGTGCCAGCAGCCCCAGTGGGGGGATAGACTACAATGAGCAGTTCTTC	CASSPSGGIDYNEQFF
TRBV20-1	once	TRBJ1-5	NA	TGCAGGGGGCCTAATCAGCCCCAGCATTTT	CRGPNQPQHF
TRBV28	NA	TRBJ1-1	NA	TGTGCCAGCAGTCTTAGGGGGTCCCGCACTGAAGCTTTCTTT	CASSLRGSRTEAFF
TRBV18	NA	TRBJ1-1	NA	TGTGCCAGCTCACCAGAGGCTAGGAGGGACACTGAAGCTTTCTTT	CASSPEARRDTEAFF
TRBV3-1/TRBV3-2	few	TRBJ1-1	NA	TGTGCCAGCAGCCAAGAATGGATAGGGGCGAACACTGAAGCTTTCTTT	CASSQEWIGANTEAFF
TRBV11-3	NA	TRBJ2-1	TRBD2	TGTGCCAGCAGCTTAGATTTTGCGGGAGGCCATGAGCAGTTCTTC	CASSLDFAGGHEQFF
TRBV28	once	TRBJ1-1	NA	TGTGCCAGCAGTTCTTACAGGGTCTCTAAAGCTTTCTTT	CASSSYRVSKAFF
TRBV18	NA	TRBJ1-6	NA	TGTGCCAGCTCACCACAATGGTTAGAAAATTCACCCCTCCACTTT	CASSPQWLENSPLHF
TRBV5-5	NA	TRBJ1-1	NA	TGTGCCAGCAGCTTGTATCAGGGGCCCTGGGTGAACACTGAAGCTTTCTTT	CASSLYQGPWVNTEAFF
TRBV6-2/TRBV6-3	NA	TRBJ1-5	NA	TGTGCCAGCAGTTACGAAGGGGATCAGCCCCAGCATTTT	CASSYEGDQPQHF
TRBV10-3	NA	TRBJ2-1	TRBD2	TGTGCCATCAGTGAGTCAGGGACTAGCGGGAGAGGCGCCTACAATGAGCAGTTCTTC	CAISESGTSGRGAYNEQFF
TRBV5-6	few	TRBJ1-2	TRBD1	TGTGCCAGCAGCCTGCTAGGGGGCGGTGGCTACACCTTC	CASSLLGGGGYTF
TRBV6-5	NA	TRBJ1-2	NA	TGTGCCAGCAGGGTCGGCGGAGGTGGCTACACCTTC	CASRVGGGGYTF
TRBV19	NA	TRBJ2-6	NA	TGTGCCAGTAGCCCCGCAAGGACAGATGGGGCCAACGTCCTGACTTTC	CASSPARTDGANVLTF
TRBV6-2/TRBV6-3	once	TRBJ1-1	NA	TGTGCCAGCAGTCTTAACTCCGGGACAACGAACACTGAAGCTTTCTTT	CASSLNSGTTNTEAFF
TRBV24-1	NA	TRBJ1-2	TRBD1	TGTGCCACCAGTGACCAAAGGGACAGCAGACCTTATGGCTACACCTTC	CATSDQRDSRPYGYTF
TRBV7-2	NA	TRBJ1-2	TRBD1	TGTGCCAGCAGCTTAGAGGACAGGGGTTATGGCTACACCTTC	CASSLEDRGYGYTF
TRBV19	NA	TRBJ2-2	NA	TGTGCCAGTAACCTTAGACAGAACACCGGGGAGCTGTTTTTT	CASNLRQNTGELFF
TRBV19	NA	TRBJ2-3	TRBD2	TGTGCCAGTAGCCCACTAGCGCGTTCTGATACGCAGTATTTT	CASSPLARSDTQYF
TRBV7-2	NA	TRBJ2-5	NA	TGTGCCAGCAGCTTAGGACAGAACCCTGAGACCCAGTACTTC	CASSLGQNPETQYF
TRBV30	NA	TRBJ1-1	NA	TGTGCCTGGAGCCGTACGGCAGGTAGAACTGAAGCTTTCTTT	CAWSRTAGRTEAFF
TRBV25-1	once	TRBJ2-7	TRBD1	TGTGCCAGCAGACAGACAGGGGTGGACGCCTACGAGCAGTACTTC	CASRQTGVDAYEQYF
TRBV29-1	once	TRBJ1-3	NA	TGCAGCGGGTCGGAGGCATATGGAAACACCATATATTTT	CSGSEAYGNTIYF
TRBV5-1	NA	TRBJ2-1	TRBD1	TGCGCCAGCAGCTTGGGGACAGGCCCCTACAATGAGCAGTTCTTC	CASSLGTGPYNEQFF
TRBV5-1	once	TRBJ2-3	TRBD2	TGCGCCAGCAGCCCGCGACTAGCGGGGAACACAGATACGCAGTATTTT	CASSPRLAGNTDTQYF
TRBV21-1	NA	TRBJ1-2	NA	TGTGCCAGCAGCAAAGACCTCCAGGGGCCTAACTATGGCTACACCTTC	CASSKDLQGPNYGYTF
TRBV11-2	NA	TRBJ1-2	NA	TGTGCCAGCAGCTTAGCAGGGCTCTATGGCTACACCTTC	CASSLAGLYGYTF
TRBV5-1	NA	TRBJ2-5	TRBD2	TGCGCCAGCAGCTGGGCTAGCGGTCACGAGACCCAGTACTTC	CASSWASGHETQYF
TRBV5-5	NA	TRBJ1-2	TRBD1	TGTGCCAGCAGCTTTGGGACAGGGGATTCCTATGGCTACACCTTC	CASSFGTGDSYGYTF
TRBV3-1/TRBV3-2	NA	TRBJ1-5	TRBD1	TGTGCCAGCAGCCAGGACGGAGTAGGGACAGGGTATGGGCAGCCCCAGCATTTT	CASSQDGVGTGYGQPQHF
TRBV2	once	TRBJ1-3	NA	TGTGCCAGCATGAGGGACTACTCTGGAAACACCATATATTTT	CASMRDYSGNTIYF
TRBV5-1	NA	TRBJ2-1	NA	TGCGCCAGCAGCTTGGCCCTCGGGTACAATGAGCAGTTCTTC	CASSLALGYNEQFF
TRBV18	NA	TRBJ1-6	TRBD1	TGTGCCAGCTCACCCGGGACAGGGAGCTCCTATAATTCACCCCTCCACTTT	CASSPGTGSSYNSPLHF
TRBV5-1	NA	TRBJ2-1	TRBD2	TGCGCCAGCAGCTTGGACCTAGCGGGTACAGCGGGGATCGATGTCTTC	CASSLDLAGTAGIDVF
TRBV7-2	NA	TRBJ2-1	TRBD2	TGTGCCAGCAGCTCCCGACTAGCGGGGGGGACCTCCTACAATGAGCAGTTCTTC	CASSSRLAGGTSYNEQFF
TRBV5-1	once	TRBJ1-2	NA	TGCGCCAGCAGCTTGCAGGTTGCCTATGGCTACACCTTC	CASSLQVAYGYTF
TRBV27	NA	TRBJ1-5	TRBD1	TGTGCCAGCAGTACCACGGGGACAGGGGGAAGTCAGCCCCAGCATTTT	CASSTTGTGGSQPQHF
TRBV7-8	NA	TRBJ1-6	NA	TGTGCCAGCAGCTTAGATACGACAGGTGCTTCACCCCTCCACTTT	CASSLDTTGASPLHF
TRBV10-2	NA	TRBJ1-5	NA	TGCGCCAGCAGTGAATGGCAGGTAGACCAGCCCCAGCATTTT	CASSEWQVDQPQHF
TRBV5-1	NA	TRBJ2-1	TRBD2	TGCGCCCGCAGCTGGGGGCCCGGGGGGGGCAATGAGCAGTTCTTC	CARSWGPGGGNEQFF
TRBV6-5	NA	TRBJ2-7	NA	TGTGCCAGCTCTACAGGGGACTCGAGCTCCTACGAGCAGTACTTC	CASSTGDSSSYEQYF
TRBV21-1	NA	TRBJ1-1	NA	TGTGCCAGCCTGACAGGGGCGAACACTGAAGCTTTCTTT	CASLTGANTEAFF
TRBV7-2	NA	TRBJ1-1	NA	TGTGCCAGCAGCTTAGCAGCCGCAACGGTCACTGAAGCTTTCTTT	CASSLAAATVTEAFF
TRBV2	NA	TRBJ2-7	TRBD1	TGTGCCAGCAGTGAGAGGACAGGGCGCACCTACGAGCAGTACTTC	CASSERTGRTYEQYF
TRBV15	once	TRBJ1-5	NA	TGTGCCACCAGCAGAGGAGGAGGTCACGGTAGCAATCAGCCCCAGCATTTT	CATSRGGGHGSNQPQHF
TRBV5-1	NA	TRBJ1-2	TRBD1	TGCGCCAGCAGCTCAGAAGGCCGGGGACAGGGCCGGGGCTACACCTTC	CASSSEGRGQGRGYTF